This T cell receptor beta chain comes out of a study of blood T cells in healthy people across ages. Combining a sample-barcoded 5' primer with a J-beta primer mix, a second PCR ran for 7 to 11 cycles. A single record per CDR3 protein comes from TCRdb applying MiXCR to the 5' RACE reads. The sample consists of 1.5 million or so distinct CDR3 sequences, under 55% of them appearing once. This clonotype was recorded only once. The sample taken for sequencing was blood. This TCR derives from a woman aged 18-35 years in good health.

The CDR3 DNA sequence: TGTGCCAGCAGCCGGACCCTCGGGGCCAAAAACATTCAGTACTTC. Protein sequence: CASSRTLGAKNIQYF. V is TRBV11-2 and J is TRBJ2-4; D gene uncertain. V lost 5 bases and J lost 1, with 12 bases in between. Germline lookup yields CDR1 SGHAT and CDR2 FQNNGV. The CDR3 contains 15 residues.